This TCR beta chain came from a study of CD8+ T cells in alopecia areata. The study, taken as a whole, reports: Since there was just one nonresponder, nobody can yet say how baseline CD8+ expansion ties to response.

Treatment in this sample: oral pan-JAK inhibitor, 5-10 mg twice daily. The CDR3 extends over 11 amino acids. Between the trimmed V and J ends, which lost 5 bases and 6 bases, there was a span of 8 bases. Germline V gene data show CDR1 as DFQATT and CDR2 as SNEGSKA (reference sequence). RNA extraction and reverse transcription yielded cDNA as sequencing template. The protocol was immunoSEQ multiplex PCR, while the TCRdb copy is restricted to in-frame clones and leaves out a portion. The repertoire holds about 210,000 clones, with approximately 72% as singletons. Remarks on this clone: Its antigen is still unknown.

The TCR was taken from a human donor with alopecia areata. Sequences were derived from CD4+ T cells sorted from blood, sampled between weeks 43 and 45, from a patient treated with tofacitinib. This chain connects TRBV20-1 to TRBJ2-1; D possibly matches TRBD1 or TRBD2 (5 bases each). The CDR3 is CSASGSNEQFF. In DNA form, the CDR3 reads TGCAGTGCTTCAGGGAGCAATGAGCAGTTCTTC.